Shown below are 27 T cell receptor beta chains from a single sample sequenced in a study of response to subunit inactivated influenza vaccine. TCRdb processed the RT-PCR reads anew with MiXCR; each CDR3 protein has one entry. The sample gives a few hundred thousand distinct CDR3 sequences, approximately 14% of which show up once; 8.5% to 14% is in the top ten. The sequencing here drew on PBMCs from blood, taken 11 to 12 days after vaccination. The receptors were sampled from a man aged 45-65 years who received an inactivated influenza vaccine.

Remarks on this clonotype: This could be a read error, since a much larger clone is one nucleotide away. Here the CDR3 reads CARSLVSQAAETQYF. The CDR3 region has the DNA TGCGCCAGAAGCTTGGTGTCCCAGGCGGCCGAGACCCAGTACTTC. V usage is TRBV5-1 and J usage is TRBJ2-5, with unresolved D. CDR3 size: 15 residues. Germline V lookup: CDR1 SGHRS, CDR2 YFSETQ.

The table lists this clonotype with a few counts. The V and J genes are TRBV12-3 or TRBV12-4 and TRBJ1-2; unclear D gene. Trimming cost V 7 bases and J 2 bases, with 14 bases left between them. There are 14 residues in the CDR3. The CDR3 bases are TGTGCCAGCACCCTGTCGGGAACCAACTATGGCTACACCTTC. As protein: CASTLSGTNYGYTF.

The table lists this clonotype with many counts. The chain recombines TRBV12-3 or TRBV12-4 with TRBJ2-3, with D perhaps given as TRBD1 or TRBD2 (5 bases each). The CDR3 spans 14 residues. V was shortened by 5 bases and J by 5 bases, with 14 bases between the two germline ends. This CDR3 is CASSPGPGRDTQYF. In DNA, the CDR3 is TGTGCCAGCAGTCCCGGACCGGGGCGAGATACGCAGTATTTT.

V is TRBV7-2 and J is TRBJ2-7; D unclear. Germline assignment: CDR1 SGHTA and CDR2 FQGNSA. V was clipped by 6 bases and J by 0 bases, with 9 bases between them. This CDR3 is built from 13 residues. CDR3 protein: CASRLSSSYEQYF. DNA for the CDR3: TGTGCCAGCAGGCTTTCCAGCTCCTACGAGCAGTACTTC. Combining the CDR3 with reference TRBV7-2 and TRBJ2-7 gives the whole variable domain GAGVSQSPSNKVTEKGKDVELRCDPISGHTALYWYRQSLGQGLEFLIYFQGNSAPDKSGLPSDRFSAERTGGSVSTLTIQRTQQEDSAVYLCASRLSSSYEQYFGPGTRLTVT.

The gene calls are TRBV19 and TRBJ2-1; 7 bases are a match to TRBD1. V was clipped by 6 bases and J by 0 bases; unmatched bases: 5. This CDR3 region has 15 residues. Looked up from germline, CDR1 is LNHDA and CDR2 is SQIVND (reference sequence). CDR3 sequence: CASRAGGSSYNEQFF. The CDR3 nucleotides read TGTGCCAGTAGAGCAGGGGGAAGCTCCTACAATGAGCAGTTCTTC.

This clonotype was seen more than once but under ten times. The chain combines TRBV12-3 or TRBV12-4 with TRBJ1-1, with unresolved D. CDR3 size: 14 residues. Trimming pared 2 bases from V and 3 bases from J, leaving 10 bases between. CDR3 residues: CASSLQASHTEAFF. CDR3 sequence (DNA): TGTGCCAGCAGTTTACAGGCCTCCCACACTGAAGCTTTCTTT.

This clonotype was seen a few times. The chain employs TRBV4-1 and TRBJ2-5, with TRBD1 matching 9 bases. Germline trimming cut 2 bases from V and 9 bases from J; bases unmatched to any gene: 7. The CDR3 totals 14 residues. Germline CDR1 MGHRA, CDR2 YSYEKL. CDR3 sequence reads: CASSQPGQGFAQYF. CDR3 nucleotide sequence: TGCGCCAGCAGCCAACCGGGACAGGGATTTGCCCAGTACTTC.

This clonotype was seen only a few times. The J gene is TRBJ2-1, the V gene TRBV20-1; TRBD2 matches 8 bases. Looked up from germline, CDR1 is DFQATT and CDR2 is SNEGSKA (reference sequence). V lost 1 base to trimming and J lost 8 bases; unmatched junction nucleotides: 13. This CDR3 contains 16 residues. CDR3 sequence (DNA): TGCAGTGCTAGAGTGGGACTAGGGATCTCTATCGATGAGCAGTTCTTC. It encodes CSARVGLGISIDEQFF.

The table lists this clonotype with many counts. The V gene is TRBV20-1, the J gene TRBJ2-1; tentative D call: TRBD2 (6 bases). The CDR3 consists of 15 residues. Per the germline V gene, CDR1 is DFQATT and CDR2 is SNEGSKA (reference sequence). Trimming stripped 3 bases from V and 4 bases from J, with 16 bases between. The CDR3: CSAREAGRLYNEQFF. For the CDR3, the DNA is TGCAGTGCTAGGGAAGCCGGGAGACTATACAATGAGCAGTTCTTC.

There are a few counts of this clonotype. The chain uses TRBV29-1 and TRBJ2-1; TRBD2 agrees at 7 bases. This CDR3 has 13 residues. The germline gives CDR1 SQVTM, CDR2 ANQGSEA. V lost 4 bases to trimming and J lost 8 bases; unmatched junction nucleotides: 8. The CDR3 DNA is TGCAGCGTTGCGCGGGAGTTTGATGATGAGCAGTTCTTC. Residues: CSVAREFDDEQFF.

This clonotype was counted a few times. The chain couples TRBV9 to TRBJ2-5, with TRBD2 matching over 8 bases. With V trimmed by 0 bases and J by 1 base, 8 bases remained unmatched. The germline CDR1 and CDR2 sequences are SGDLS and YYNGEE. The CDR3 contains 17 residues. The CDR3 DNA sequence: TGTGCCAGCAGCGTAGGGCCAGCGGGGGCCCTCCAAGAGACCCAGTACTTC. Amino acids: CASSVGPAGALQETQYF.

V and J are TRBV6-2 or TRBV6-3 and TRBJ2-3, with TRBD1 identical over 10 bases. Germline CDR1 MNHEY, CDR2 SVGEGT. The CDR3 has 16 amino acids. V was pared by 0 bases and J by 4 bases, with 4 bases of the junction left unmatched. The DNA for the CDR3 is TGTGCCAGCAGTTACTCGGGGACAGGGGCCCCAGATACGCAGTATTTT. The encoded protein is CASSYSGTGAPDTQYF.

This clonotype was seen a handful of times. The rearrangement uses TRBV29-1 and TRBJ2-3; 7 bases line up with TRBD1. Germline-derived CDR1 and CDR2 are SQVTM and ANQGSEA. The CDR3 runs to 14 residues. With 0 bases clipped from V and 0 bases from J, the junction kept 0 bases outside the gene matches. The DNA of the CDR3 is TGCAGCGTTGAAGACAGGGGGAGCACAGATACGCAGTATTTT. Amino acid sequence: CSVEDRGSTDTQYF.

The chain combines TRBV7-2 with TRBJ1-1, with D possibly being TRBD1 (5 bases). The CDR3 has 14 amino acids. Germline CDR1 is SGHTA and CDR2 is FQGNSA. V dropped 6 bases and J dropped 3 bases, with 14 bases sitting between them. The CDR3 protein is CASRPGPGDTEAFF. The CDR3 bases are TGTGCCAGCAGGCCCGGACCGGGGGACACTGAAGCTTTCTTT.

This clonotype came up a few times. The V call is TRBV10-3, the J call TRBJ2-7; 7 nucleotides align to TRBD2. This CDR3 region has 15 residues. CDR1 and CDR2 from the germline V gene are ENHRY and SYGVKD. With 0 bases clipped from V and 2 bases from J, the junction kept 4 bases outside the gene matches. Here the CDR3 reads CAISESREAAYEQYF. CDR3 nucleotide sequence: TGTGCCATCAGTGAGTCCCGGGAGGCCGCCTACGAGCAGTACTTC.

The chain carries TRBV7-9 and TRBJ2-3, with 10 bases aligning to TRBD2. The CDR3 covers 16 residues. The germline V gene encodes CDR1 SEHNR and CDR2 FQNEAQ (reference sequence). After removal of 5 bases from V and 2 bases from J, the junction contained 7 bases not matched to a gene. CDR3: CASSQRTSGLTDTQYF. The CDR3 DNA is TGTGCCAGCAGCCAACGGACTAGCGGTCTCACAGATACGCAGTATTTT.

This chain uses TRBV7-2 with TRBJ2-5; 8 bases fit TRBD2. Germline CDR1 SGHTA, CDR2 FQGNSA. The CDR3 spans 15 residues. After removal of 5 bases from V and 1 base from J, the junction contained 6 bases not matched to a gene. CDR3 coding DNA: TGTGCCAGCAGCGTTACGGGACTAGGCCAAGAGACCCAGTACTTC. It specifies CASSVTGLGQETQYF.

This clonotype was detected a few times. The V call is TRBV19, the J call TRBJ1-5; the match to TRBD1 covers 7 bases. Germline V lookup: CDR1 LNHDA, CDR2 SQIVND (reference sequence). Unmatched junction bases numbered 9, after V lost 3 bases and J lost 4 bases. This CDR3 is 16 amino acids long. The CDR3 nucleotides are TGTGCCAGTAGTATTCTGAGACAGGGAACGAATCAGCCCCAGCATTTT. Protein product: CASSILRQGTNQPQHF.

V is TRBV5-1 and J is TRBJ2-7, with D perhaps TRBD1 or TRBD2 (6 bases each). This CDR3 is 14 amino acids long. Germline CDR1 reads SGHRS; CDR2 reads YFSETQ. V lost 0 bases to trimming and J lost 3 bases, with 10 bases between them. As DNA, the CDR3 is TGCGCCAGCAGCTTGGCGGGGGCAATCTACGAGCAGTACTTC. This codes for CASSLAGAIYEQYF.

This clonotype was observed a handful of times. The chain employs TRBV7-2 and TRBJ1-6; 12 bases align to TRBD1. The CDR3 totals 15 residues. Germline loops: CDR1 SGHTA, CDR2 FQGNSA. After removal of 5 bases from V and 9 bases from J, the junction contained 5 bases not matched to a gene. The CDR3 DNA follows: TGTGCCAGCAGCCAACAGGGACAGGGGGCTTCACCCCTCCACTTT. Protein product: CASSQQGQGASPLHF.

This clonotype has a handful of counts. The rearrangement links TRBV5-1 to TRBJ2-5, with unresolved D. The CDR3 is 12 residues long. Trimming left V 4 bases short and J 4 bases short, with 8 bases between. Germline V gene data show CDR1 as SGHRS and CDR2 as YFSETQ. The CDR3 sequence is CASSPTPETQYF. As DNA, the CDR3 is TGCGCCAGCAGCCCGACCCCAGAGACCCAGTACTTC.

This clonotype was detected many times. The J gene is TRBJ2-2, the V gene TRBV28; D perhaps matches TRBD2 (6 bases). The germline V gene has CDR1 MDHEN and CDR2 SYDVKM. V lost 0 bases and J lost 4, with 9 bases in between. The CDR3 is 15 amino acids. For the CDR3, the DNA is TGTGCCAGCAGTTTATGGGCGGGGAGCACCGGGGAGCTGTTTTTT. This codes for CASSLWAGSTGELFF.

This clonotype appeared a few times. The chain has TRBV28 and TRBJ2-4; no definite D call. V was shortened by 1 base and J by 0 bases, with 10 bases between the two germline ends. This CDR3 comprises 16 residues. Germline assignment: CDR1 MDHEN and CDR2 SYDVKM. CDR3 sequence: CASSLSVYLAKNIQYF. The CDR3 coding sequence is TGTGCCAGCAGTTTATCCGTCTATTTAGCCAAAAACATTCAGTACTTC.

This clonotype appeared a few times. The rearrangement uses TRBV5-6 and TRBJ2-4; weak D call: TRBD2 (6 bases). The ends were cut back, 4 bases at V and 0 bases at J, with 17 bases in the middle. The CDR3 spans 17 residues. CDR1 and CDR2 from the germline V gene are SGHDT and YYEEEE. The CDR3 region is CASSDYSGGIAKNIQYF. In DNA, the CDR3 is TGTGCCAGCAGCGATTACAGCGGAGGGATAGCCAAAAACATTCAGTACTTC. The full variable domain, rest sourced from reference TRBV5-6 and TRBJ2-4, is DAGVTQSPTHLIKTRGQQVTLRCSPKSGHDTVSWYQQALGQGPQFIFQYYEEEERQRGNFPDRFSGHQFPNYSSELNVNALLLGDSALYLCASSDYSGGIAKNIQYFGAGTRLSVL.

The chain carries TRBV7-2 and TRBJ1-1, with TRBD1 matching over 7 bases. V lost 2 bases and J lost 3; bases outside the gene matches: 6. The V gene's germline CDR1 is SGHTA and CDR2 FQGNSA. This CDR3 has 15 amino acids. CDR3 region: CASSLFLQGYTEAFF. DNA of the CDR3: TGTGCCAGCAGCTTATTCTTACAGGGGTACACTGAAGCTTTCTTT.

The count of this clonotype is one. The junction departs from the called germline gene at one end, perhaps through a read error. The rearrangement uses TRBV19 and TRBJ2-2; D possibly uses TRBD1 or TRBD2 (6 bases each). Looked up from germline, CDR1 is LNHDA and CDR2 is SQIVND (reference sequence). The CDR3 covers 16 residues. The CDR3 coding sequence is TGTCCCAGTACCCCCGGCGGGACATCGAACACCGGGGAGCTGTTTTTT. Protein sequence: CPSTPGGTSNTGELFF.

The chain recombines TRBV4-1 with TRBJ2-5; 9 nucleotides agree with TRBD2. Germline V gene sequence: CDR1 MGHRA, CDR2 YSYEKL. V was pared by 0 bases and J by 5 bases, with 7 bases of the junction left unmatched. This CDR3 region has 16 residues. CDR3 loop: CASSQDFGTSMETQYF. As DNA, the CDR3 is TGCGCCAGCAGCCAAGATTTCGGGACTAGCATGGAGACCCAGTACTTC.